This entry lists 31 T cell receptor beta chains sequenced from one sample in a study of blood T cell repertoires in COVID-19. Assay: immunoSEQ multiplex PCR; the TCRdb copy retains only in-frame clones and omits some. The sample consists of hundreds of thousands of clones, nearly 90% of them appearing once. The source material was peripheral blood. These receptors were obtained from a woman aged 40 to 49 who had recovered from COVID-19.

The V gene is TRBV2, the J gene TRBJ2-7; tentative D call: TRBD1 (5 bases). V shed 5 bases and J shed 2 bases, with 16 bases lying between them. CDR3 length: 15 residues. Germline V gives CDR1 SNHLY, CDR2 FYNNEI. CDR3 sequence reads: CASSYTLQGTYEQYF. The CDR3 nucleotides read TGTGCCAGCAGTTACACTCTCCAGGGAACCTACGAGCAGTACTTC.

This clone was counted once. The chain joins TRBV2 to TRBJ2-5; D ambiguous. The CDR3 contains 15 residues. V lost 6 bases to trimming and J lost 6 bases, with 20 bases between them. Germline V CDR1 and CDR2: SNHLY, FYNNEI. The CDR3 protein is CASSASSGRVKTQYF. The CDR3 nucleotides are TGTGCCAGCAGCGCCTCCTCAGGCCGTGTAAAGACCCAGTACTTC.

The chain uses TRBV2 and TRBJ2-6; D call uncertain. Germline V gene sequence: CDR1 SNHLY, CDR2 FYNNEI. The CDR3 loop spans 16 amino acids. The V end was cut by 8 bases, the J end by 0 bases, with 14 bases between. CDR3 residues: CASVRLRSSGANVLTF. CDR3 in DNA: TGTGCCAGCGTACGCCTAAGATCCTCTGGGGCCAACGTCCTGACTTTC.

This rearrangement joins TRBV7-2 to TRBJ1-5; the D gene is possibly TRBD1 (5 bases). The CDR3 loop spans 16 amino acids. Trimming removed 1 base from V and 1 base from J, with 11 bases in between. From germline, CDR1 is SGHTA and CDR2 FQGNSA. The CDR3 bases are TGTGCCAGCAGCTTAGATGGGGGGGGAAGCAATCAGCCCCAGCATTTT. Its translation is CASSLDGGGSNQPQHF.

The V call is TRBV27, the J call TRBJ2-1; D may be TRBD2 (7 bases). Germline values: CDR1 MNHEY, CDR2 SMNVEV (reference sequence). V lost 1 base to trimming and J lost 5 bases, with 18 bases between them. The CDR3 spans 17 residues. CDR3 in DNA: TGTGCCAGCAGTTTATTAAAGTCGGGGGGCTATAACAATGAGCAGTTCTTC. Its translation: CASSLLKSGGYNNEQFF.

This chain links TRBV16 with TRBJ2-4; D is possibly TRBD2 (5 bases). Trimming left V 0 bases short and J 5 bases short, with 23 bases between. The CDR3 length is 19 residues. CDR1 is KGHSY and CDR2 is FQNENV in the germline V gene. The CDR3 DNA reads TGTGCCAGCAGCCAATCGGTCTATGAGGGCCTACTAGGTCAAAACATTCAGTACTTC. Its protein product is CASSQSVYEGLLGQNIQYF.

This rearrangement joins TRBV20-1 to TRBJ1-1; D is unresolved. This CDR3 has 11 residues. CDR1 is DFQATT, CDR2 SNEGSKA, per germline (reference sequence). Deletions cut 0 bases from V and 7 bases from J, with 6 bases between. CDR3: CSARDPFEAFF. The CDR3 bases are TGCAGTGCTAGAGACCCTTTTGAAGCTTTCTTT.

The CDR3 bases are TGTGCCAGCAGCGTAGGGACAGGGGGTGAAAAACTGTTTTTT. Protein: CASSVGTGGEKLFF. The chain couples TRBV9 to TRBJ1-4, with TRBD1 matching 10 bases. CDR3 length: 14 amino acids. V was pared by 0 bases and J by 7 bases, with 0 bases of the junction left unmatched. Looked up from germline, CDR1 is SGDLS and CDR2 is YYNGEE.

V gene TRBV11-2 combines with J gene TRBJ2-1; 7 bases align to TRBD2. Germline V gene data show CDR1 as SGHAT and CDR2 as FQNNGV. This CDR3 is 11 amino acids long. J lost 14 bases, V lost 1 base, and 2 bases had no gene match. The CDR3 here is CASSLVREEFF. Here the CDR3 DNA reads TGTGCCAGCAGCTTAGTACGGGAGGAGTTCTTC.

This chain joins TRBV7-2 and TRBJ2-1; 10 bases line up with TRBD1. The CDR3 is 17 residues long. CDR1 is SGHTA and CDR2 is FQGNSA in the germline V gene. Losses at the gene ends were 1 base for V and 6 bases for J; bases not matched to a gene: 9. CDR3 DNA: TGTGCCAGCAGCTTAGGATCCCCGGGACAGGGGAGCAATGAGCAGTTCTTC. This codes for CASSLGSPGQGSNEQFF. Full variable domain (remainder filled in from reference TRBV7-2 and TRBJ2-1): GAGVSQSPSNKVTEKGKDVELRCDPISGHTALYWYRQSLGQGLEFLIYFQGNSAPDKSGLPSDRFSAERTGGSVSTLTIQRTQQEDSAVYLCASSLGSPGQGSNEQFFGPGTRLTVL.

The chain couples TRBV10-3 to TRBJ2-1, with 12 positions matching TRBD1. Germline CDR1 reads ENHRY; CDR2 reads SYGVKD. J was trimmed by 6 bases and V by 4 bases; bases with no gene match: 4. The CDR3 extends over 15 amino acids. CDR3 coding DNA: TGTGCCATCAGTGCGGGACAGGGGGCCGTCAATGAGCAGTTCTTC. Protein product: CAISAGQGAVNEQFF.

CDR3: CASSVGREGYNEQFF. The CDR3 coding sequence is TGTGCCAGCAGCGTAGGGCGGGAGGGTTACAATGAGCAGTTCTTC. V and J are TRBV9 and TRBJ2-1; 9 bases are a match to TRBD2. The CDR3 covers 15 residues. V trimming: 0 bases; J trimming: 4 bases; junction bases outside the gene matches: 2. The V gene's germline CDR1 is SGDLS and CDR2 YYNGEE. Together with reference TRBV9 and TRBJ2-1, the CDR3 gives the full variable domain: DSGVTQTPKHLITATGQRVTLRCSPRSGDLSVYWYQQSLDQGLQFLIQYYNGEERAKGNILERFSAQQFPDLHSELNLSSLELGDSALYFCASSVGREGYNEQFFGPGTRLTVL.

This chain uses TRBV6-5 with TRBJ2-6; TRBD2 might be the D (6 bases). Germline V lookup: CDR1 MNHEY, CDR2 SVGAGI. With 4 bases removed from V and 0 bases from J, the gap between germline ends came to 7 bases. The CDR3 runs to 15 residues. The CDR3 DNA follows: TGTGCCAGCAGTTCCGGGGGCTCTGGGGCCAACGTCCTGACTTTC. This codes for CASSSGGSGANVLTF.

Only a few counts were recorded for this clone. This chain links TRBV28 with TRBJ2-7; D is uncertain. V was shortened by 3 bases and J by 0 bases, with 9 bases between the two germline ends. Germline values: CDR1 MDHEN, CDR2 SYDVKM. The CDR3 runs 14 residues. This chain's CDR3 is CASSFGQSSYEQYF. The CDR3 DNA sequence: TGTGCCAGCAGTTTTGGGCAGAGCTCCTACGAGCAGTACTTC.

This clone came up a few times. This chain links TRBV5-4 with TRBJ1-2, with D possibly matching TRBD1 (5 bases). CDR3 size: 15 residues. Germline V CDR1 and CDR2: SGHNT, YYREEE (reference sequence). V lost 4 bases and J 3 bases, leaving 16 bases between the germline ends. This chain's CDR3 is CASSPGGAGDYGYTF. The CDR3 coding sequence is TGTGCCAGCAGCCCCGGAGGGGCAGGAGACTATGGCTACACCTTC.

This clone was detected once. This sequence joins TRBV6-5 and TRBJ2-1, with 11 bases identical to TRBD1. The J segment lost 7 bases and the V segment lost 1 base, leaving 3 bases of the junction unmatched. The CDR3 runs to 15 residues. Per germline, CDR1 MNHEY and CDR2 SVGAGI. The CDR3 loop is CASSYLGTGGNEQFF. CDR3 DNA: TGTGCCAGCAGTTACTTGGGGACAGGGGGAAATGAGCAGTTCTTC.

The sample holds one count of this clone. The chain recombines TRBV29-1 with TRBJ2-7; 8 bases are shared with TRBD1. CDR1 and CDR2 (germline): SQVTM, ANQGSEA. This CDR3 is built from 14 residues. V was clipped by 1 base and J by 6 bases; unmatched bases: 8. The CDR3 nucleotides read TGCAGCGTTGAAGTGGGTCCACAGGGGGGCGAGCAGTACTTC. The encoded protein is CSVEVGPQGGEQYF.

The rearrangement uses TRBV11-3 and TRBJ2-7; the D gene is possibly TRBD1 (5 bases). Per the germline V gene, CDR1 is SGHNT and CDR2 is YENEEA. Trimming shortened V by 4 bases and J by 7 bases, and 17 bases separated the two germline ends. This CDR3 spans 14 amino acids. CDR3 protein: CASSSGASMGEQYF. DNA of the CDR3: TGTGCCAGCAGCTCTGGGGCTTCCATGGGGGAGCAGTACTTC. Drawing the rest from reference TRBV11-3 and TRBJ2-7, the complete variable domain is EAGVVQSPRYKIIEKKQPVAFWCNPISGHNTLYWYLQNLGQGPELLIRYENEEAVDDSQLPKDRFSAERLKGVDSTLKIQPAELGDSAVYLCASSSGASMGEQYFGPGTRLTVT.

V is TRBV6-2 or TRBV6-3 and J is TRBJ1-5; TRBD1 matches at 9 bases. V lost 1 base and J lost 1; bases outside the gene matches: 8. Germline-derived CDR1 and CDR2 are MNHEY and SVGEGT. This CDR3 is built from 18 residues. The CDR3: CASSYFLDRGTSNQPQHF. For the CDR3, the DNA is TGTGCCAGCAGTTACTTTTTGGACAGGGGAACGAGCAATCAGCCCCAGCATTTT.

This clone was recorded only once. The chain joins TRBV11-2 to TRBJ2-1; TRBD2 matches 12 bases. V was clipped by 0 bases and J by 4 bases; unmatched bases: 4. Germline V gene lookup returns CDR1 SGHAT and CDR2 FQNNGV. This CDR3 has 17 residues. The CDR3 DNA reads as TGTGCCAGCAGCTTAGAAAAAGGACTAGCGGGGTACAATGAGCAGTTCTTC. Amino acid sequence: CASSLEKGLAGYNEQFF.

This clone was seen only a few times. CDR3 loop: CASSLTGGPHSTYEQYF. The CDR3 DNA reads TGTGCCAGCAGCTTAACTGGAGGACCGCATTCCACTTACGAGCAGTACTTC. This sequence joins TRBV7-3 and TRBJ2-7; a weak D match, TRBD2 (5 bases). CDR1 is SGHTA and CDR2 is FQGTGA in the germline V gene. V lost 0 bases and J 4 bases, leaving 19 bases between the germline ends. CDR3 length equals 17 residues.

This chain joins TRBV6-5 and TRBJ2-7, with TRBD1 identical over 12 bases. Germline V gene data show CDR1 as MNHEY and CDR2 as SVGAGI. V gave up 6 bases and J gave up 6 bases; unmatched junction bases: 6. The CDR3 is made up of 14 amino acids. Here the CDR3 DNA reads TGTGCCAGCAGCCCCGGGACAGGGGGCTTCGAGCAGTACTTC. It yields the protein CASSPGTGGFEQYF.

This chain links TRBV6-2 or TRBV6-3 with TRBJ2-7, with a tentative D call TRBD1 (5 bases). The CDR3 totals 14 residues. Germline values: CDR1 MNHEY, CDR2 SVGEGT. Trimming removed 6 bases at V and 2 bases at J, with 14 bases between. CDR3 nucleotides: TGTGCCAGCAGCCCCGACAGAAAGGCCTACGAGCAGTACTTC. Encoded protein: CASSPDRKAYEQYF.

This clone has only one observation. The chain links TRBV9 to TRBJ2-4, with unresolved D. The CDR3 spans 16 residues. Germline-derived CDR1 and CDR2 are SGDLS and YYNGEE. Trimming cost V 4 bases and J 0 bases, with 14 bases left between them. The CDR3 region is CASSPDGGLAKNIQYF. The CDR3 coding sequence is TGTGCCAGCAGCCCAGACGGCGGTCTAGCCAAAAACATTCAGTACTTC. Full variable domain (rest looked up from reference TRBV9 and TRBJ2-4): DSGVTQTPKHLITATGQRVTLRCSPRSGDLSVYWYQQSLDQGLQFLIQYYNGEERAKGNILERFSAQQFPDLHSELNLSSLELGDSALYFCASSPDGGLAKNIQYFGAGTRLSVL.

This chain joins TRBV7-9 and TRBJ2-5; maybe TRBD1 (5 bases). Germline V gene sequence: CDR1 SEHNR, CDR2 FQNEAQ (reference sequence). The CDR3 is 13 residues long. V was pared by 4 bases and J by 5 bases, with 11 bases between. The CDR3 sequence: CASSSAGRETQYF. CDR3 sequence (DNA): TGTGCCAGCAGCTCCGCAGGGCGGGAGACCCAGTACTTC.

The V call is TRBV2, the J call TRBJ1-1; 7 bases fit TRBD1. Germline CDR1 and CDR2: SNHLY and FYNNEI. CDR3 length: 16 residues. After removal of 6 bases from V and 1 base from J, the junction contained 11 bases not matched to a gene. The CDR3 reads CASRMEEQGWNTEAFF. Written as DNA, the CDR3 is TGTGCCAGCAGAATGGAGGAACAGGGGTGGAACACTGAAGCTTTCTTT.

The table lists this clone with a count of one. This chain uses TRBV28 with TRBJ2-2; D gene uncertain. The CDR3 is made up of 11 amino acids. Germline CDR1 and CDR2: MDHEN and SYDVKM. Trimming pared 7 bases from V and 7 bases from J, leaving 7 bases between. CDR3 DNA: TGTGCCAGCACCCTTTACGGGGAGCTGTTTTTT. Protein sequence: CASTLYGELFF. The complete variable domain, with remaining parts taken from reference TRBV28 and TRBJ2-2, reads DVKVTQSSRYLVKRTGEKVFLECVQDMDHENMFWYRQDPGLGLRLIYFSYDVKMKEKGDIPEGYSVSREKKERFSLILESASTNQTSMYLCASTLYGELFFGEGSRLTVL.

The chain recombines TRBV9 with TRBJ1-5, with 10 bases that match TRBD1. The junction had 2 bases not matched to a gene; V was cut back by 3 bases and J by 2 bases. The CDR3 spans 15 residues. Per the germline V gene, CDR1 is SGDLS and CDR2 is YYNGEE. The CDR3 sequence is CASSAGTGGNQPQHF. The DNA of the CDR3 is TGTGCCAGCAGCGCCGGGACAGGGGGCAATCAGCCCCAGCATTTT.

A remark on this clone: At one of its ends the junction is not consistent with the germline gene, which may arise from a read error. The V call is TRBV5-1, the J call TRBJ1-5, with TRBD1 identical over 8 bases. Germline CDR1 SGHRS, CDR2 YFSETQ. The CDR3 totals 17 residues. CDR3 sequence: CASSLVPGGVSNQPQHF. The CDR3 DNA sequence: TGCGCCAGCAGTTTGGTGCCAGGGGGCGTCAGCAATCAGCCCCAGCATTTT.

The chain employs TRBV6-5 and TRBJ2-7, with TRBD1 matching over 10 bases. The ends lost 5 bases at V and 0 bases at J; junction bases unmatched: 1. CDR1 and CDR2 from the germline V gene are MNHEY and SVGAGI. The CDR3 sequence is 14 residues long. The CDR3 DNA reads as TGTGCCAGCAGTCGGACAGGGGGCTCCTACGAGCAGTACTTC. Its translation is CASSRTGGSYEQYF.

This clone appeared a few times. CDR3 DNA: TGTGCCAGCAGTCTCCGACAGGTGAGCTCCTACGAGCAGTACTTC. Protein product: CASSLRQVSSYEQYF. The rearrangement joins TRBV28 to TRBJ2-7; the D gene is possibly TRBD1 (6 bases). This CDR3 has 15 residues. The germline V gene encodes CDR1 MDHEN and CDR2 SYDVKM. Trimming shortened V by 5 bases and J by 0 bases, and 14 bases separated the two germline ends.